This TCR beta chain emerged from a study of CD8+CD57+ T cells in acquired aplastic anemia. Patients chosen for sequencing had CD8+CD57+ cells that had expanded, as shown by flow cytometry. Genomic DNA provided the template from which TCR beta VDJ and CDR3 profiles were obtained. TCRdb re-called the reads with MiXCR, one entry per CDR3 protein. The sample has a few hundred thousand distinct CDR3 sequences, 50% to 65% seen once. Study results and caveats: The study found no significant CD8+ Simpson's diversity difference between patients and controls.

CDR3 length: 13 residues. The V end was cut by 4 bases, the J end by 5 bases, with 12 bases between. CDR1 SGHDT and CDR2 YYEEEE come from the germline V gene. This clonotype showed up many times. Its antigen is not identified. Sequencing was done on a sample of sorted CD4+, CD8+, or CD8+CD57+ T cells (not recorded which) from PBMCs. This TCR derives from a human donor with aplastic anemia. This rearrangement joins TRBV5-6 to TRBJ1-2, with D tentatively TRBD1 (6 bases). Here the CDR3 reads CASSPGRGYGYTF. The CDR3, as DNA: TGTGCCAGCAGCCCAGGCAGGGGATATGGCTACACCTTC.